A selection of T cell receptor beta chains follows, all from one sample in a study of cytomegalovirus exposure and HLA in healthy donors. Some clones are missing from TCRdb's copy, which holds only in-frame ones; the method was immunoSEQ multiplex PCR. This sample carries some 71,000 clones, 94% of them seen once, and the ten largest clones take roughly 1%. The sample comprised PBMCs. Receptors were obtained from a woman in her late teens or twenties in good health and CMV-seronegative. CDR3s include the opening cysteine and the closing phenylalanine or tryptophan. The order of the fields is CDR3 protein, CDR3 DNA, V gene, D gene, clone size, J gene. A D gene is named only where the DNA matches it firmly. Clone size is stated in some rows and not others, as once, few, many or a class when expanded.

CASSPFRTSGGPYNEQFF | TGCGCCAGCAGCCCCTTTAGGACTAGCGGGGGGCCCTACAATGAGCAGTTCTTC | TRBV4-3 | TRBD2 | - | TRBJ2-1
CASSVATNTEAFF | TGTGCCAGCAGCGTAGCTACGAACACTGAAGCTTTCTTT | TRBV9 | - | - | TRBJ1-1
CSHSGGHYGYTF | TGCAGCCATTCCGGGGGGCACTATGGCTACACCTTC | TRBV29-1 | - | once | TRBJ1-2
CASSWTGTDTQYF | TGTGCCAGCAGTTGGACAGGGACAGATACGCAGTATTTT | TRBV7-3 | TRBD1 | - | TRBJ2-3
CASSSRPGLEETQYF | TGTGCCAGCAGTTCCCGCCCGGGACTAGAAGAGACCCAGTACTTC | TRBV7-8 | TRBD2 | - | TRBJ2-5
CASSLGTGSNQPQHF | TGTGCCAGCAGCTTAGGAACAGGGTCCAATCAGCCCCAGCATTTT | TRBV7-8 | - | - | TRBJ1-5
CASTPGTEVNNEQFF | TGTGCCAGCACCCCCGGGACAGAGGTAAACAATGAGCAGTTCTTC | TRBV2 | TRBD1 | - | TRBJ2-1
CASSNKGLASYEQYF | TGTGCCAGCAGCAACAAAGGACTAGCGAGTTACGAGCAGTACTTC | TRBV6-5 | TRBD2 | - | TRBJ2-7
CASSLDGETQYF | TGTGCCAGCAGCTTAGACGGAGAGACCCAGTACTTC | TRBV7-2 | - | - | TRBJ2-5
CASSLAGGHTEAFF | TGTGCCAGCAGTTTGGCGGGGGGTCACACTGAAGCTTTCTTT | TRBV27 | - | - | TRBJ1-1
CASSTGLSTDTQYF | TGTGCCAGCAGCACGGGACTCAGCACAGATACGCAGTATTTT | TRBV7-8 | - | - | TRBJ2-3
CASSLDVFGRDGYTF | TGTGCCAGCAGCTTAGATGTGTTTGGCCGGGATGGCTACACCTTC | TRBV7-2 | - | - | TRBJ1-2
CASSAGLGGSPLHF | TGTGCCAGCAGCGCCGGTCTCGGGGGTTCACCCCTCCACTTT | TRBV7-6 | - | - | TRBJ1-6
CASSLQKPNYGYTF | TGTGCCAGCAGTTTACAAAAGCCTAACTATGGCTACACCTTC | TRBV28 | - | - | TRBJ1-2
CASRGQGAGELFF | TGTGCCAGCAGGGGACAGGGGGCCGGGGAGCTGTTTTTT | TRBV11-1 | TRBD1 | - | TRBJ2-2
CSVEGLADSYEQYF | TGCAGCGTTGAAGGACTAGCGGACTCCTACGAGCAGTACTTC | TRBV29-1 | TRBD2 | - | TRBJ2-7
CASSFRQDPNTEAFF | TGTGCCAGCAGTTTTAGACAGGACCCGAACACTGAAGCTTTCTTT | TRBV6-5 | - | - | TRBJ1-1
CASSASGAGGYNEQFF | TGTGCCAGCAGCGCCTCCGGGGCGGGGGGGTACAATGAGCAGTTCTTC | TRBV9 | TRBD2 | - | TRBJ2-1
CASSQTSGEGDTQYF | TGTGCCAGCAGCCAAACTAGCGGGGAAGGAGATACGCAGTATTTT | TRBV7-3 | TRBD2 | - | TRBJ2-3
CASSSSGQGTSTIYF | TGTGCCAGCAGTTCGTCGGGACAGGGTACGAGCACCATATATTTT | TRBV27 | TRBD1 | - | TRBJ1-3
CASSRDRGANLIPYNEQFF | TGTGCCAGCAGCCGTGACAGGGGAGCGAATCTCATACCCTACAATGAGCAGTTCTTC | TRBV5-6 | TRBD1 | - | TRBJ2-1
CASSNYEQYF | TGTGCCAGCAGCAACTACGAGCAGTACTTC | TRBV28 | - | - | TRBJ2-7
CASSPGTDYGYTF | TGTGCCAGCAGTCCCGGGACAGACTATGGCTACACCTTC | TRBV6-1 | TRBD1 | few | TRBJ1-2
CASNSRDTTDTQYF | TGTGCCAGTAACTCTCGGGACACCACAGATACGCAGTATTTT | TRBV19 | - | - | TRBJ2-3
CASSFPSGQLFF | TGTGCCAGCAGTTTCCCCAGTGGCCAACTGTTTTTT | TRBV28 | - | - | TRBJ1-4
CASSLGTGGAPYEQYF | TGTGCCAGCAGCTTAGGTACAGGGGGAGCCCCGTACGAGCAGTACTTC | TRBV7-9 | TRBD1 | - | TRBJ2-7
CAIPTVSNEKLFF | TGTGCCATCCCGACAGTGTCGAATGAAAAACTGTTTTTT | TRBV15 | - | - | TRBJ1-4
CASSPATRLGGNTIYF | TGTGCCAGCAGCCCAGCGACCCGGCTCGGTGGAAACACCATATATTTT | TRBV4-2 | - | once | TRBJ1-3
CASSQDVSYEQYF | TGCGCCAGCAGCCAAGATGTCAGCTACGAGCAGTACTTC | TRBV4-3 | - | - | TRBJ2-7
CARSLGTDCYEQYF | TGTGCCAGAAGCTTAGGGACAGATTGCTACGAGCAGTACTTC | TRBV5-3 | TRBD1 | - | TRBJ2-7
CASSQEWASMDGYTF | TGTGCCAGCAGCCAAGAATGGGCGTCAATGGATGGCTACACCTTC | TRBV4-2 | - | - | TRBJ1-2
CASSKLTGDGYTF | TGTGCCAGCAGCAAACTTACAGGGGATGGCTACACCTTC | TRBV7-9 | TRBD1 | - | TRBJ1-2
CASSLAGGPGTDTQYF | TGTGCCAGCAGCTTAGCGGGGGGGCCTGGTACAGATACGCAGTATTTT | TRBV11-2 | TRBD2 | once | TRBJ2-3
CASRWTGTDTQYF | TGTGCCAGCAGATGGACAGGCACAGATACGCAGTATTTT | TRBV2 | - | - | TRBJ2-3
CASSTASDEQYF | TGTGCCAGCAGCACCGCTAGTGACGAGCAGTACTTC | TRBV6-5 | - | - | TRBJ2-7
CASSRDSESSYEQYF | TGTGCCAGCAGCCGTGATTCTGAGAGCTCCTACGAGCAGTACTTC | TRBV7-2 | - | - | TRBJ2-7
CASSDRDSYEQYF | TGTGCCAGCAGTGACAGGGACTCCTACGAGCAGTACTTC | TRBV25-1 | - | - | TRBJ2-7
CASGGQGNTGELFF | TGTGCCAGTGGTGGACAGGGAAACACCGGGGAGCTGTTTTTT | TRBV19 | TRBD1 | - | TRBJ2-2
CASSPWTLSGTQYF | TGTGCCAGTAGTCCCTGGACTCTTTCTGGGACCCAGTACTTC | TRBV19 | - | - | TRBJ2-5
CSVGQNQETQYF | TGCAGCGTTGGACAAAACCAAGAGACCCAGTACTTC | TRBV29-1 | - | - | TRBJ2-5
CASTTGRGGSSYNEQFF | TGTGCCAGTACCACCGGTAGGGGGGGCAGTTCCTACAATGAGCAGTTCTTC | TRBV19 | - | - | TRBJ2-1
CASRLDRGHQPQHF | TGTGCCAGCAGGCTAGACAGGGGGCATCAGCCCCAGCATTTT | TRBV28 | TRBD1 | - | TRBJ1-5
CASSEPGLAGGNTGELFF | TGTGCCAGCAGTGAACCGGGACTAGCGGGAGGGAACACCGGGGAGCTGTTTTTT | TRBV2 | TRBD2 | - | TRBJ2-2
CASSSIPGSNQPQHF | TGTGCCAGCAGTTCGATCCCCGGGAGCAATCAGCCCCAGCATTTT | TRBV6-5 | - | once | TRBJ1-5
CASSLGRGYPDTQYF | TGTGCCAGCAGCTTAGGACGGGGGTATCCAGATACGCAGTATTTT | TRBV7-2 | - | - | TRBJ2-3
CSVEVAGVDYGYTF | TGCAGCGTTGAAGTGGCAGGGGTGGACTATGGCTACACCTTC | TRBV29-1 | - | - | TRBJ1-2
CASSSELGQLNEQFF | TGTGCCAGCAGCTCCGAATTGGGACAGTTGAATGAGCAGTTCTTC | TRBV5-6 | TRBD1 | - | TRBJ2-1
CASSPEAVYNEQFF | TGTGCCAGCAGCCCGGAAGCGGTCTACAATGAGCAGTTCTTC | TRBV5-4 | - | - | TRBJ2-1
CAISESLGLAKNIQYF | TGTGCCATCAGTGAGTCGTTGGGCCTAGCCAAAAACATTCAGTACTTC | TRBV10-3 | - | - | TRBJ2-4
CASSPTSGSTDTQYF | TGTGCCAGCAGCCCGACTAGCGGAAGCACAGATACGCAGTATTTT | TRBV6-4 | TRBD2 | - | TRBJ2-3
CALSTGRYTF | TGTGCCTTGAGTACTGGGCGCTACACCTTC | TRBV30 | - | - | TRBJ1-2
CASSLRQGRTGELFF | TGTGCCAGCAGTTTACGACAGGGTCGGACCGGGGAGCTGTTTTTT | TRBV28 | TRBD1 | - | TRBJ2-2
CASDPGSGGLPYEQYF | TGTGCTAGTGACCCAGGTTCGGGGGGCCTCCCCTACGAGCAGTACTTC | TRBV12-5 | - | - | TRBJ2-7
CASSERRVSASSYNEQFF | TGTGCCAGCAGTGAGAGGCGGGTTAGCGCTAGCTCCTACAATGAGCAGTTCTTC | TRBV2 | - | - | TRBJ2-1
CAISERGQGAGGYTF | TGTGCCATCAGTGAGCGAGGACAGGGGGCTGGTGGCTACACCTTC | TRBV10-3 | TRBD1 | - | TRBJ1-2
CASSGIGTGSSGANVLTF | TGTGCCAGCAGTGGAATCGGGACAGGGTCGTCTGGGGCCAACGTCCTGACTTTC | TRBV2 | TRBD1 | - | TRBJ2-6
CASSEQIAGGFTDTQYF | TGTGCCAGCAGTGAACAGATCGCGGGAGGGTTTACAGATACGCAGTATTTT | TRBV6-1 | TRBD2 | few | TRBJ2-3
CAWLPGATGELFF | TGTGCCTGGCTCCCTGGGGCCACCGGGGAGCTGTTTTTT | TRBV30 | - | - | TRBJ2-2
CAWSPQGAGELFF | TGTGCCTGGAGTCCCCAGGGGGCCGGGGAGCTGTTTTTT | TRBV30 | TRBD1 | - | TRBJ2-2